This T cell receptor beta chain appears in the sequencing data of a study of OX40 agonist ivuxolimab in advanced cancers. On the study more broadly: Therapy given before enrollment (anti-PD-1, anti-PD-L1 or anti-CTLA-4) was allowed, and 40% had some.

The table came from immunoSEQ multiplex PCR; TCRdb's copy has only in-frame clones and leaves some out. The table lists about 30,000 clones, around 83% of them singletons. Germline V CDR1 and CDR2: SGHKS, YYEKEE (reference sequence). The ends were cut back, 1 base at V and 5 bases at J, with 7 bases in the middle. The CDR3 runs 13 residues. Source: CD4+ or CD8+ T cells sorted from blood, taken in a trial of the OX40 agonist ivuxolimab. This sequence originates from an adult with an advanced solid tumor such as melanoma, head and neck, liver or kidney cancer. This sequence joins TRBV5-5 and TRBJ1-5, with D hard to call. The CDR3 reads CASSLLWDQPQHF. The CDR3 nucleotides are TGTGCCAGCAGCTTGTTGTGGGATCAGCCCCAGCATTTT. Combining the CDR3 with reference TRBV5-5 and TRBJ1-5 gives the whole variable domain DAGVTQSPTHLIKTRGQQVTLRCSPISGHKSVSWYQQVLGQGPQFIFQYYEKEERGRGNFPDRFSARQFPNYSSELNVNALLLGDSALYLCASSLLWDQPQHFGDGTRLSIL.